These 23 T cell receptor beta chains came from one sample sequenced in a study of cytomegalovirus exposure and HLA in healthy donors. In the PCR, 60 Vbeta and 13 Jbeta primers were used. The protocol was immunoSEQ multiplex PCR, while the TCRdb copy is restricted to in-frame clones and leaves out a portion. The sample includes around 94,000 clones, roughly 60% of them seen just once. Sequencing input: PBMCs. All receptors derive from a human donor in good health.

The CDR3 nucleotides are TGTGCCAGCAGGGGGCTAGCGGAGTACAATGAGCAGTTCTTC. It encodes CASRGLAEYNEQFF. The gene calls are TRBV7-9 and TRBJ2-1; TRBD2 matches at 7 bases. With 6 bases clipped from V and 4 bases from J, the junction kept 6 bases outside the gene matches. The CDR3 consists of 14 residues. Germline CDR1 SEHNR, CDR2 FQNEAQ (reference sequence).

The chain is built from TRBV27 and TRBJ1-4; 11 bases match TRBD1. Per germline, CDR1 MNHEY and CDR2 SMNVEV (reference sequence). Trimming at V came to 6 bases and at J to 8 bases, leaving 14 bases not matched to a gene. This CDR3 has 17 residues. CDR3 loop: CASSPGPRDRGTEKLFF. In DNA, the CDR3 is TGTGCCAGCAGCCCTGGCCCCCGGGACAGGGGGACCGAAAAACTGTTTTTT.

This sequence joins TRBV11-2 and TRBJ2-1, with 9 bases aligning to TRBD2. Germline values: CDR1 SGHAT, CDR2 FQNNGV. Germline trimming cut 4 bases from V and 7 bases from J; bases unmatched to any gene: 5. The CDR3 is 14 residues long. The DNA of the CDR3 is TGTGCCAGCAGCTCGGGACTAGCTAGGAATGAGCAGTTCTTC. Translation: CASSSGLARNEQFF. Based on the CDR3 plus reference TRBV11-2 and TRBJ2-1, the full variable domain is EAGVAQSPRYKIIEKRQSVAFWCNPISGHATLYWYQQILGQGPKLLIQFQNNGVVDDSQLPKDRFSAERLKGVDSTLKIQPAKLEDSAVYLCASSSGLARNEQFFGPGTRLTVL.

As regards this clone: In the same sample, other DNA sequences code for this CDR3. V usage is TRBV27 and J usage is TRBJ2-7; perhaps TRBD2 as D (5 bases). Per the germline V gene, CDR1 is MNHEY and CDR2 is SMNVEV (reference sequence). V shed 3 bases and J shed 0 bases, with 9 bases lying between them. The CDR3 is 14 residues long. For the CDR3, the DNA is TGTGCCAGCAGTTTTCGAGGGCCCTCCTACGAGCAGTACTTC. Amino acids: CASSFRGPSYEQYF.

J is TRBJ2-1 and V is TRBV4-1; TRBD2 matches at 7 bases. This CDR3 contains 17 residues. V lost 0 bases to trimming and J lost 4 bases; unmatched junction nucleotides: 9. The V gene's germline CDR1 is MGHRA and CDR2 YSYEKL. This CDR3 is CASSQDPAGVGYNEQFF. CDR3 DNA: TGCGCCAGCAGCCAAGATCCGGCGGGAGTGGGATACAATGAGCAGTTCTTC.

This clone appeared a few times. The gene calls are TRBV6-1 and TRBJ1-1; D is perhaps TRBD1 (6 bases). From germline, CDR1 is MNHNS and CDR2 SASEGT. The CDR3 loop spans 14 amino acids. V lost 6 bases and J 1 base, leaving 12 bases between the germline ends. The DNA of the CDR3 is TGTGCCAGCAGCCAGGGGATACAGAACACTGAAGCTTTCTTT. It codes for CASSQGIQNTEAFF.

V gene TRBV10-3 combines with J gene TRBJ2-1; tentative D call: TRBD1 (6 bases). Germline CDR1 and CDR2: ENHRY and SYGVKD. V lost 10 bases and J 4 bases, leaving 23 bases between the germline ends. The CDR3 is 16 residues long. The CDR3 DNA is TGTGCCACGGCCCCCGAAGACAGGTTACCTTACAATGAGCAGTTCTTC. Translated, it gives CATAPEDRLPYNEQFF.

The rearrangement uses TRBV27 and TRBJ2-3; D gene unclear. V was shortened by 1 base and J by 1 base, with 3 bases between the two germline ends. Germline CDR1 reads MNHEY; CDR2 reads SMNVEV (reference sequence). The CDR3 has 13 residues. CDR3 nucleotide sequence: TGTGCCAGCAGTTTATTAGGCACAGATACGCAGTATTTT. Translated, it gives CASSLLGTDTQYF.

This clone was seen only a few times. The V call is TRBV7-6, the J call TRBJ2-1, with 9 bases fitting TRBD2. V lost 3 bases to trimming and J lost 9 bases; unmatched junction nucleotides: 15. This CDR3 region has 17 residues. The V gene's germline CDR1 is SGHVS and CDR2 FNYEAQ. CDR3 nucleotides: TGTGCCAGCAGCTTGGTTCGGCGGGAGGGCCGAGCCACTGAGCAGTTCTTC. Protein sequence: CASSLVRREGRATEQFF.

This chain joins TRBV6-5 and TRBJ2-7, with 8 bases identical to TRBD2. There are 15 residues in the CDR3. The V gene end was trimmed by 1 base and the J gene end by 4 bases; junction bases not matched to a gene: 6. Per the germline V gene, CDR1 is MNHEY and CDR2 is SVGAGI. CDR3 loop: CASSYFAGGMYEQYF. The CDR3 DNA reads as TGTGCCAGCAGTTACTTTGCGGGAGGTATGTACGAGCAGTACTTC.

The chain employs TRBV29-1 and TRBJ2-5; tentative D call: TRBD1 (6 bases). The J call may be mistaken, given a closer DNA end match to TRBJ2-7. Germline-derived CDR1 and CDR2 are SQVTM and ANQGSEA. There are 14 residues in the CDR3. The CDR3 spells CSVPTGVSHYEQYF. CDR3 nucleotides: TGCAGCGTACCGACAGGAGTATCCCACTACGAGCAGTACTTC.

The V and J genes are TRBV28 and TRBJ2-7, with 9 bases matching TRBD2. CDR1 is MDHEN, CDR2 SYDVKM, per germline. This CDR3 contains 14 residues. Losses at the gene ends were 7 bases for V and 6 bases for J; bases not matched to a gene: 10. CDR3 bases: TGTGCCAGCAATGAGAGGCGGGGGGGAGTCGAGCAGTACTTC. It yields the protein CASNERRGGVEQYF.

This clone was seen only a few times. This chain joins TRBV27 and TRBJ1-5; 9 bases align to TRBD1. Trimming cost V 6 bases and J 2 bases; bases outside gene matches: 8. Germline CDR1 MNHEY, CDR2 SMNVEV (reference sequence). This CDR3 region has 16 residues. The CDR3 sequence is CASRKGTGYGNQPQHF. For the CDR3, the DNA is TGTGCCAGCAGAAAGGGGACAGGGTACGGCAATCAGCCCCAGCATTTT.

The V gene is TRBV4-1, the J gene TRBJ1-1, with D possibly being TRBD1 (5 bases). The germline gives CDR1 MGHRA, CDR2 YSYEKL. V was cut by 1 base and J by 0 bases, with 12 bases left in between. The CDR3 runs 16 residues. CDR3 DNA: TGCGCCAGCAGCCAAGGATTGTGGGGCCTGAACACTGAAGCTTTCTTT. Translating gives CASSQGLWGLNTEAFF.

The rearrangement uses TRBV11-2 and TRBJ2-1; 7 nucleotides match TRBD2. The V and J ends lost 3 bases and 7 bases, in that order; junction bases with no gene match: 6. From germline, CDR1 is SGHAT and CDR2 FQNNGV. This CDR3 has 14 amino acids. DNA of the CDR3: TGTGCCAGCAGCTTGGTAAGGGAGGGGAATGAGCAGTTCTTC. Residues: CASSLVREGNEQFF.

J is TRBJ2-3 and V is TRBV7-3; TRBD2 is a possible D gene (7 bases). The CDR3 sequence is 17 residues long. The germline V gene has CDR1 SGHTA and CDR2 FQGTGA. V gave up 7 bases and J gave up 0 bases, with 20 bases separating them. The CDR3 loop reads CASNTGWLAESTDTQYF. CDR3 DNA sequence: TGTGCCAGCAACACAGGGTGGCTAGCGGAGAGCACAGATACGCAGTATTTT.

This sequence joins TRBV4-1 and TRBJ2-4; TRBD2 might be the D (5 bases). This CDR3 spans 15 amino acids. The V gene's germline CDR1 is MGHRA and CDR2 YSYEKL. Trimming took 1 base from V and 1 from J, leaving 8 bases between them. The CDR3 region has the DNA TGCGCCAGCAGCCAAGTACCGGGGGCCAAAAACATTCAGTACTTC. Amino acids: CASSQVPGAKNIQYF.

J is TRBJ2-1 and V is TRBV4-1, with 9 bases matching TRBD2. Germline V gene sequence: CDR1 MGHRA, CDR2 YSYEKL. V shed 0 bases and J 2 bases; nucleotides not matched to a gene: 2. This CDR3 region has 16 residues. The CDR3 DNA reads as TGCGCCAGCAGCCAAGAAGGGACTAGCCCCTACAATGAGCAGTTCTTC. Encoded protein: CASSQEGTSPYNEQFF.

The chain recombines TRBV19 with TRBJ2-7; 8 bases are shared with TRBD1. V dropped 5 bases and J dropped 4; count of bases not matched to a gene: 7. The CDR3 is 14 residues long. Germline V CDR1 and CDR2: LNHDA, SQIVND (reference sequence). The CDR3: CASSPQGARYEQYF. The CDR3 region has the DNA TGTGCCAGTAGTCCCCAGGGGGCGCGATACGAGCAGTACTTC.

This clone appeared once. The J gene is TRBJ2-7, the V gene TRBV27, with a tentative D call TRBD2 (6 bases). The V gene lost 2 bases and the J gene lost 0 bases, with 11 bases spanning the gap. Germline assignment: CDR1 MNHEY and CDR2 SMNVEV (reference sequence). The CDR3 runs to 15 residues. The CDR3 bases are TGTGCCAGCAGTTTAAATGTCGGGGGCTCCTACGAGCAGTACTTC. Translation gives CASSLNVGGSYEQYF.

The CDR3 DNA sequence: TGTGCCAGCAGTGAAAAAGCGGGAGGGCAAGAGACCCAGTACTTC. Translating gives CASSEKAGGQETQYF. This sequence joins TRBV6-4 and TRBJ2-5; 10 positions match TRBD2. V lost 3 bases and J lost 2; bases outside the gene matches: 3. This CDR3 has 15 amino acids. Germline lookup yields CDR1 MRHNA and CDR2 SNTAGT.

Only a few counts were recorded for this clone. This CDR3 is CASSYAIDEQYF. The CDR3 DNA is TGTGCCAGCAGTTATGCTATCGACGAGCAGTACTTC. The chain has TRBV6-1 and TRBJ2-7; D gene unclear. This CDR3 is 12 amino acids long. CDR1 is MNHNS, CDR2 SASEGT, per germline. V lost 5 bases and J 5 bases, leaving 10 bases between the germline ends.

The CDR3 coding sequence is TGTGCCAGCAGCCGACCCGGACTAGCGGGAGGAGGTACGCAGTATTTT. Translating it yields CASSRPGLAGGGTQYF. The chain couples TRBV28 to TRBJ2-3; 14 bases fit TRBD2. V trimming: 6 bases; J trimming: 8 bases; junction bases outside the gene matches: 10. Germline V gene data show CDR1 as MDHEN and CDR2 as SYDVKM. The length of the CDR3 is 16 residues.